This T cell receptor (beta chain) was profiled in a study of T cell changes during pregnancy in multiple sclerosis. This clone was counted only a few times. Clones were read by immunoSEQ multiplex PCR, and TCRdb kept only the in-frame ones, dropping some. The sample has 69,000 or so clones, roughly 92% seen once; the top ten hold less than 2.5%. The TCR originated in a female donor with multiple sclerosis, enrolled in a pregnancy study. The material sequenced was peripheral blood, taken before pregnancy.

For the CDR3, the DNA is TGTGCCAGCAGGGCGTATTCGACAGGAACTCTGCCCCAGCATTTT. Translation gives CASRAYSTGTLPQHF. V usage is TRBV2 and J usage is TRBJ1-5, with a weak D call TRBD1 (6 bases). This CDR3 is 15 amino acids long. CDR1 SNHLY and CDR2 FYNNEI come from the germline V gene. Trimming took 6 bases from V and 9 from J, leaving 21 bases between them.